A single TCR beta chain is shown here with its context. Its target is not known. Researchers ran the PCR with 60 Vbeta and 13 Jbeta primers. Original processing notes: Unique TCR beta chains totaled some 80 million in a later count, with some 10 million of them shared. TCRdb's copy holds only in-frame clones and misses some; the assay was immunoSEQ multiplex PCR. V and J calls and clone size are copied from that table; D and trimming were computed from the DNA. The table has more than 85,000 clones, about 73% seen once. This specimen belongs to a study of cytomegalovirus exposure and HLA in healthy donors. Overall study: As released early, the data held 70 million to 95 million unique TCRs from HLA-typed donors.

Overall study findings and caveats: In a later analysis, across HLA loci, associated TCR counts were highest for DRB1, lowest for HLA-C. CMV antigen specificity of a few CMV-associated chains was confirmed in vitro.

Germline values: CDR1 SGHVS, CDR2 FQNEAQ. The V gene lost 7 bases and the J gene lost 2 bases, with 16 bases spanning the gap. The CDR3 spans 15 residues. The TCR was taken from a woman aged 30 to 39 in good health and CMV-seronegative. The chain links TRBV7-8 to TRBJ2-3, with no clear D. Sequenced material: PBMCs. The CDR3 DNA reads TGTGCCAGCAACCGTTGGGCAGAGAACACAGATACGCAGTATTTT. Translated: CASNRWAENTDTQYF.